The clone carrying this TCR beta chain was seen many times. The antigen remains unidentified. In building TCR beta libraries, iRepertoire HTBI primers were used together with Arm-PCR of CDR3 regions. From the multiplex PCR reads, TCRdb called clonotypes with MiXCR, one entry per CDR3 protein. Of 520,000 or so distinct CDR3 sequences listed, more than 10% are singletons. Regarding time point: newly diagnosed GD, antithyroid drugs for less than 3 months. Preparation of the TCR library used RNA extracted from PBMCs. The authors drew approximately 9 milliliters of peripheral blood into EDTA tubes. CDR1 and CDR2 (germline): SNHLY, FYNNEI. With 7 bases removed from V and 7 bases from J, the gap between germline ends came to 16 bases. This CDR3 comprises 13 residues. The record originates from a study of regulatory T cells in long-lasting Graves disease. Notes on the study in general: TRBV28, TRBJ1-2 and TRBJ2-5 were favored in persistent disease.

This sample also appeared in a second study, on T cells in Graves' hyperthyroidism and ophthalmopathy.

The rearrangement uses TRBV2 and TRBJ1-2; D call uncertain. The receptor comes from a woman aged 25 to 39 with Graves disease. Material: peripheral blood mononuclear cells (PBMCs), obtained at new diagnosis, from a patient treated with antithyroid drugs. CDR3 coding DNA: TGTGCCAGCATTTGGACGGCGAGTTTTGGCTACACCTTC. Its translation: CASIWTASFGYTF.